The rows below give T cell receptor beta chains drawn from one sample of a study of blood T cell repertoires in COVID-19. Only in-frame clones appear in the TCRdb table, and some are missing; sequencing was by immunoSEQ multiplex PCR. The data contain about 140,000 clones, roughly 80% of them singletons. The sequenced sample consisted of PBMCs or T cells enriched from blood (not recorded which). The receptors here all came from a woman aged 50 to 60 who had recovered from COVID-19. The CDR3 runs from the conserved cysteine through the conserved F or W. D genes are given only for firm matches. For some rows the clone size is stated as once, few or many, or as a class when expanded; others skip it.

TRBV14	TRBJ1-2	18	NA	TRBD1	TGTGCCAGCAGCCAGACCGGCTGGACAGGGAGCCCCACTCGTGGCTACACCTTC	CASSQTGWTGSPTRGYTF
TRBV5-1	TRBJ1-2	14	NA	TRBD1	TGCGCCAGCAGCCGGACAGGGGGAGAGGGTGGCTACACCTTC	CASSRTGGEGGYTF
TRBV29-1	TRBJ2-1	12	NA	NA	TGCAGCGGGAGCCCCCCCGGGAATGAGCAGTTCTTC	CSGSPPGNEQFF
TRBV18	TRBJ1-1	13	NA	NA	TGTGCCAGCTCATCTATCGAGAACACTGAAGCTTTCTTT	CASSSIENTEAFF
TRBV14	TRBJ1-6	15	NA	NA	TGTGCCAGCAGCCAAGAGAGGGCAACTTATTCACCCCTCCACTTT	CASSQERATYSPLHF
TRBV30	TRBJ2-4	13	NA	NA	TGTGCCTGGAGTGTAGGGGGTGGCGACATTCAGTACTTC	CAWSVGGGDIQYF
TRBV19	TRBJ2-1	16	NA	NA	TGTGCCAGTAGTATATCCGCACAGGCCCTCAACAATGAGCAGTTCTTC	CASSISAQALNNEQFF
TRBV6-6	TRBJ1-1	15	NA	NA	TGTGCCAGCAGTGGACTCGAGCCCTTGCACCGGCGTGCTTTCTTT	CASSGLEPLHRRAFF
TRBV11-2	TRBJ2-5	15	NA	NA	TGTGCCAGCAGCTTAGATGCGGGGATTAGTGAGACCCAGTACTTC	CASSLDAGISETQYF
TRBV2	TRBJ1-1	15	NA	TRBD1	TGTGCCAGCAGTGCAAGCCGGACAGGGAACACTGAAGCTTTCTTT	CASSASRTGNTEAFF
TRBV9	TRBJ1-1	13	NA	NA	TGTGCCAGCAACCCCGCAGGGGTCACTGAAGCTTTCTTT	CASNPAGVTEAFF
TRBV6-2/TRBV6-3	TRBJ1-1	16	NA	NA	TGTGCCAGCAGTTACCCCCTAGGGGAGGTGAACACTGAAGCTTTCTTT	CASSYPLGEVNTEAFF
TRBV5-1	TRBJ2-1	15	NA	NA	TGCGCCAGCAGCATAGACACGAGCTCCTACAATGAGCAGTTCTTC	CASSIDTSSYNEQFF
TRBV11-2	TRBJ1-2	15	NA	TRBD1	TGTGCCAGCAGCCTCGGACCGGGACAGGGTGATGGCTACACCTTC	CASSLGPGQGDGYTF
TRBV2	TRBJ1-4	14	NA	NA	TGTGCCAGCAGTCTCCGGGAGCACAGGGAAAAACTGTTTTTT	CASSLREHREKLFF
TRBV5-1	TRBJ2-7	14	once	TRBD1	TGCGCCAGCAGCTTGCAAACAGGGGTTTACGAGCAGTACTTC	CASSLQTGVYEQYF
TRBV6-4	TRBJ1-2	16	many	TRBD1	TGTGCCAGCAGTGACTCGAGGGGGCAGGCCAACTATGGCTACACCTTC	CASSDSRGQANYGYTF
TRBV7-2	TRBJ2-4	19	NA	NA	TGTGCCAGCAGCTCGCCTAGACTGCCGGCGGGCCGACTCAAAAACATTCAGTACTTC	CASSSPRLPAGRLKNIQYF
TRBV19	TRBJ1-6	17	NA	TRBD1	TGTGCCAGTAAATACATCGCGGGGCAGGGGGTCGGTTCACCCCTCCACTTT	CASKYIAGQGVGSPLHF
TRBV28	TRBJ2-5	14	NA	TRBD1	TGTGCCAGCAGCCTTCCCGGACAGGGAAAGACCCAGTACTTC	CASSLPGQGKTQYF
TRBV2	TRBJ1-2	14	NA	TRBD1	TGTGCCAGCAGTCAAACAGGGGCCGGCTATGGCTACACCTTC	CASSQTGAGYGYTF
TRBV21-1	TRBJ1-1	15	few	NA	TGTGCCAGCAGCACACGCAGGGGGGAGAACACTGAAGCTTTCTTT	CASSTRRGENTEAFF
TRBV4-1	TRBJ2-1	15	few	NA	TGCGCCAGCAGCCCCCTAGGCCAGGGTATCAATGAGCAGTTCTTC	CASSPLGQGINEQFF
TRBV12-3/TRBV12-4	TRBJ1-5	12	NA	NA	TGTGCCAGCAGACTTTCGGATCAGCCCCAGCATTTT	CASRLSDQPQHF
TRBV6-2/TRBV6-3	TRBJ2-1	14	once	TRBD2	TGTGCCAGCAGTTACGCGGGGGGTCACAATGAGCAGTTCTTC	CASSYAGGHNEQFF
TRBV2	TRBJ2-5	13	NA	NA	TGTGCCAGCAGACCTAGCACCCAAGAGACCCAGTACTTC	CASRPSTQETQYF
TRBV18	TRBJ2-5	13	NA	NA	TGTGCCAGCCTAACAGGGACGGAAGAGACCCAGTACTTC	CASLTGTEETQYF
TRBV5-1	TRBJ1-3	15	NA	NA	TGCGCCAGCAGCTTGGGCCAGGGCGGTGGAAACACCATATATTTT	CASSLGQGGGNTIYF
TRBV15	TRBJ2-2	17	once	NA	TGTGCCACCAGCAGAACCACCCGGGACATTATCCTCGGGGAGCTGTTTTTT	CATSRTTRDIILGELFF
TRBV2	TRBJ1-2	12	NA	NA	TGTGCCAGCAGTGCGCGACAGGATGGCTACACCTTC	CASSARQDGYTF
TRBV28	TRBJ1-2	16	NA	NA	TGTGCCAGCAGTTTATACCCGGCAGGGGCGAACTATGGCTACACCTTC	CASSLYPAGANYGYTF
TRBV28	TRBJ1-6	14	NA	NA	TGTGCCAGCAGTTCGGGCAGGGGCAACTCACCCCTCCACTTT	CASSSGRGNSPLHF
TRBV6-5	TRBJ1-1	14	NA	NA	TGTGCCAGCAGCTCACCCCACTTGAACACTGAAGCTTTCTTT	CASSSPHLNTEAFF
TRBV7-9	TRBJ1-2	15	few	NA	TGTGCCAGCAGCTTAAGCGGAGGGGACCTCCCTGGCTACACCTTC	CASSLSGGDLPGYTF
TRBV18	TRBJ2-1	16	NA	NA	TGTGCCAGCTCACCATGGGCAGGGGCTAGTAGCGATGAGCAGTTCTTC	CASSPWAGASSDEQFF
TRBV7-9	TRBJ2-1	14	NA	NA	TGTTCCAGTCTGTATCCTTATTCCGACTACGAGCAGTTCTTC	CSSLYPYSDYEQFF
TRBV3-1/TRBV3-2	TRBJ2-4	17	NA	TRBD2	TGTGCCAGCAGCCCCCCCCGACATAGCGGGATAAACAACCCTCAGTACTTC	CASSPPRHSGINNPQYF
TRBV6-5	TRBJ1-6	14	once	NA	TGTGCCAGCACCCCCCGCCAGGATAATTCACCCCTCCACTTT	CASTPRQDNSPLHF
TRBV24-1	TRBJ2-4	18	NA	TRBD1	TGTGCCACCAGTGATTCAACCGGGACAGGGGTAGCCAAAAACATTCAGTACTTC	CATSDSTGTGVAKNIQYF
TRBV29-1	TRBJ1-1	16	NA	NA	TGCAGCGTCCTCCCATCCGTCGGGGGTATTGGGGCTGAAGCTTTCTTT	CSVLPSVGGIGAEAFF
TRBV6-5	TRBJ1-1	14	NA	NA	TGTGCCAGCAGTTACTCGTTCAGTAACACTGAAGCTTTCTTT	CASSYSFSNTEAFF
TRBV7-9	TRBJ1-1	12	NA	NA	TGTGCCAGCAGCTTAGAGGGGGACCAAGCTTTCTTT	CASSLEGDQAFF
TRBV14	TRBJ2-1	14	NA	TRBD2	TGTGCCAGCAGCACAGCGGGGAGGAACAATGAGCAGTTCTTC	CASSTAGRNNEQFF
TRBV5-1	TRBJ2-3	12	NA	NA	TGCGCCAGCAGCTTATTTGCGGATACGCAGTATTTT	CASSLFADTQYF
TRBV7-9	TRBJ2-1	16	NA	TRBD2	TGTGCCAGCACCCCTTTAGCGGGGAGCTCCTACAATGAGCAGTTCTTC	CASTPLAGSSYNEQFF
TRBV4-1	TRBJ1-2	14	NA	NA	TGCGCCAGCAGCCCCGGACAGTATAACTATGGCTACACCTTC	CASSPGQYNYGYTF
TRBV7-8	TRBJ2-1	20	NA	NA	TGTGCCAGCAGCCCTGAGGGCCCCGGTCACGGACCTAGCTCCTACAATGAGCAGTTCTTC	CASSPEGPGHGPSSYNEQFF
TRBV2	TRBJ1-1	14	NA	NA	TGTGCCAGCAGTCAGGGTATGAGGAACACTGAAGCTTTCTTT	CASSQGMRNTEAFF
TRBV10-2	TRBJ2-1	17	NA	NA	TGCGCCAGCAGTGAGCCCTATAATCCGGACTTAAACAATGAGCAGTTCTTC	CASSEPYNPDLNNEQFF
TRBV25-1	TRBJ1-1	13	NA	NA	TGTGCCAGCAGTGATAGGGGAAGCACTGAAGCTTTCTTT	CASSDRGSTEAFF